Sequencing of this T cell receptor (beta chain) was carried out in a study of beta chain features in type 1 diabetes. Findings of the study overall: Naive, central memory and regulatory TCRB repertoires appeared more similar among patients than healthy donors. PCR might favor shorter templates, but any such skew would affect patients and controls equally.

The CDR3 extends over 15 amino acids. The V segment lost 2 bases and the J segment 2 bases; nucleotides outside the gene matches: 7. Looked up from germline, CDR1 is GTSNPN and CDR2 is SVGIG (reference sequence). The entirety of the isolated RNA underwent reverse transcription, so expressed TCRB transcripts were sequenced. Assay: immunoSEQ multiplex PCR; the TCRdb copy retains only in-frame clones and omits some. The data contain a few hundred thousand clones, roughly 12% of them singletons. This clone was observed a handful of times. Antigen unknown. The rearrangement joins TRBV30 to TRBJ2-7; 9 nucleotides align to TRBD1. The source material was naive CD4+ T cells from blood. The source is a man younger than 35 in good health. For the CDR3, the DNA is TGTGCCTGGAGTCCGGGACAGGGTGGAACCTACGAGCAGTACTTC. Protein: CAWSPGQGGTYEQYF.